These T cell receptor beta chains were read from a single sample in a study of blood T cell repertoires in COVID-19. TCRdb's table, derived via immunoSEQ multiplex PCR, lists solely in-frame clones and lacks some. The top ten clones hold 3.5% to 4.5% of a sample with approximately 180,000 clones, more than 75% of them seen once. The sequencing input was peripheral blood. These receptors originate from a human donor in a cohort sampled during active COVID-19. The CDR3 runs from the conserved cysteine through the conserved F or W.

length,V,CDR3
13,TRBV6-5,CASRGGSNQPQHF
15,TRBV24-1,CATSAAQGVTGELFF
14,TRBV5-1,CASSPRDRNSPLHF
15,TRBV19,CATHSRDRGGYGYTF
17,TRBV10-3,CAISESPSGAGLNEQFF
19,TRBV7-8,CASSSRNWTGRTFNQPQHF
15,TRBV7-7,CASSLTGTDKETQYF
10,TRBV20-1,CSASFNGYTF
15,TRBV7-6,CASSLALGGNTEAFF
15,TRBV9,CASSVGDSPNNEQFF
15,TRBV5-4,CASSFRQAHTDTQYF
15,TRBV28,CASSNSQGAPEKLFF
13,TRBV12-3/TRBV12-4,CASRRTGLYGYTF
13,TRBV6-5,CASSTQEVYGYTF
14,TRBV5-1,CASSFGQGSTEAFF
16,TRBV3-1/TRBV3-2,CASSQDLQGAREKLFF
16,TRBV5-5,CASSLNPAGGFNEQFF
11,TRBV25-1,CASSESRVRFF
12,TRBV9,CASSFDREPLHF
14,TRBV5-1,CASSLGQDNQPQHF
15,TRBV6-2/TRBV6-3,CASSYSSLINQPQHF
15,TRBV7-8,CASSSTGTRGEKLFF